Only one count was recorded for the clone carrying this T cell receptor beta chain. This entry is derived from a study of shared clonotypes between healthy human individuals. CDR3 length: 14 amino acids. Germline CDR1 and CDR2: WNHNN and SYGVQD (reference sequence). The ends were cut back, 6 bases at V and 0 bases at J, with 11 bases in the middle. Evenly divided among several immunoSEQ plates was the genomic DNA of each subset. Original data processing: ImmunoSEQ output lacked quality scores and full-length reads, limiting matched filtering. The protocol was immunoSEQ multiplex PCR, while the TCRdb copy is restricted to in-frame clones and leaves out a portion. D and trimming come from the DNA, and the V and J calls and clone size come from that table. The sample carries some 240,000 clones, just over 65% recorded once.

The sequence came from a man aged 25-40 years in good health. Specimen: memory CD4+ T cells sorted from blood. Described subset: CD45RA-negative fraction. The J gene is TRBJ2-5, the V gene TRBV10-1; D tentatively fits TRBD1 or TRBD2 (5 bases each). The CDR3 region is CASSEGLNQETQYF. CDR3 nucleotide sequence: TGCGCCAGCAGCGAGGGGCTTAACCAAGAGACCCAGTACTTC.